These T cell receptor beta chains were read from a single sample in a study of blood T cells in healthy people across ages. TCRdb re-called the 5' RACE reads through MiXCR, storing one row per CDR3 protein. The data show 650,000 to 700,000 distinct CDR3 sequences, about 50% seen once. Sequenced material: blood. These receptors came from a woman older than 75 in good health. Both conserved end residues are trimmed from each CDR3.

J: TRBJ2-7
V: TRBV3-1
CDR3: ASSQNVYPFYEQY

J: TRBJ1-2
V: TRBV15
CDR3: ATSGGDRGNYGYT

J: TRBJ2-5
V: TRBV13
CDR3: ASTSPGETQY

J: TRBJ1-2
V: TRBV28
CDR3: ASSFVHSYT

J: TRBJ1-2
V: TRBV20-1
CDR3: SAPRTGLYGYT

J: TRBJ1-1
V: TRBV6-5
CDR3: ASNSQGPRPGETEAF

J: TRBJ2-5
V: TRBV10-3
CDR3: AISESASEIETQY

J: TRBJ2-1
V: TRBV24-1
CDR3: ATSDLQGQGNEQF

J: TRBJ2-1
V: TRBV7-8
CDR3: ASSSIAGGRYNEQF

J: TRBJ2-3
V: TRBV5-1
CDR3: ASSSGLAGFTDTQY

J: TRBJ2-3
V: TRBV29-1
CDR3: SSSGASGRTDTQY

J: TRBJ2-7
V: TRBV3-1
CDR3: ASSQGPGPYEQY

J: TRBJ2-5
V: TRBV6-1
CDR3: ASSEAGQRSETQY

J: TRBJ2-7
V: TRBV6-6
CDR3: ASSRDSHYEQY

J: TRBJ1-1
V: TRBV20-1
CDR3: SADSGTGGEAF

J: TRBJ2-1
V: TRBV30
CDR3: AWSGTGAYNEQF

J: TRBJ2-3
V: TRBV5-1
CDR3: ASSLESRSGTSDTQY

J: TRBJ2-7
V: TRBV10-3
CDR3: AISAGGIPYEQY

J: TRBJ1-1
V: TRBV18
CDR3: ASSPAGSVQGPEAF

J: TRBJ2-3
V: TRBV7-9
CDR3: ASSIRTSGSSDTQY

J: TRBJ1-5
V: TRBV10-3
CDR3: AISESRGEDSNQPQH

J: TRBJ2-3
V: TRBV29-1
CDR3: SVVPRDKSTDTQY

J: TRBJ1-1
V: TRBV10-3
CDR3: AITHDMNTEAF

J: TRBJ1-1
V: TRBV18
CDR3: ASSPVQVGTEAF

J: TRBJ2-3
V: TRBV29-1
CDR3: SVEEVVAGTDTQY

J: TRBJ2-7
V: TRBV6-1
CDR3: ASSNEHGSYYEQY

J: TRBJ2-3
V: TRBV4-1
CDR3: ASSLRGPPDTQY

J: TRBJ1-6
V: TRBV5-1
CDR3: ASRETGGKVSPLH

J: TRBJ1-1
V: TRBV5-1
CDR3: ASSLGYTNTEAF

J: TRBJ1-4
V: TRBV7-9
CDR3: ASSFYRDSQEKLF

J: TRBJ2-1
V: TRBV4-3
CDR3: ASSHYFGELYNEQF

J: TRBJ2-5
V: TRBV7-2
CDR3: ASSGHPGTGIETQY

J: TRBJ2-7
V: TRBV6-6
CDR3: ATAQDCEQY

J: TRBJ2-1
V: TRBV5-1
CDR3: ASSSGTPPDEQF

J: TRBJ2-1
V: TRBV20-1
CDR3: SARDTGGGREQF

J: TRBJ1-2
V: TRBV4-1
CDR3: ASSQDTGTGLGYT

J: TRBJ1-5
V: TRBV20-1
CDR3: SARRDGNQPQH

J: TRBJ2-2
V: TRBV9
CDR3: ASSEGTGNTGELF

J: TRBJ2-7
V: TRBV10-3
CDR3: AISETGTGPYEQY

J: TRBJ2-7
V: TRBV27
CDR3: ASMGGLEQY

J: TRBJ2-7
V: TRBV18
CDR3: TSSPGREQY

J: TRBJ2-1
V: TRBV2
CDR3: ASTADYSYNEQF

J: TRBJ2-3
V: TRBV4-2
CDR3: ASSQDAGGAEDTQY

J: TRBJ2-1
V: TRBV5-1
CDR3: ASSSGTSGSNEQF